Presented here are 13 T cell receptor beta chains from one specimen sequenced in a study of T cell changes during pregnancy in multiple sclerosis. Data came from immunoSEQ multiplex PCR; TCRdb stores just in-frame clones and leaves some out. The profile shows under 95,000 clones, around nine tenths of them singletons. The material sequenced was CD4+ T cells from peripheral blood mononuclear cells, taken before pregnancy. The receptors were sampled from a female donor with multiple sclerosis, enrolled in a pregnancy study.

J is TRBJ2-3 and V is TRBV7-7, with 8 bases lining up with TRBD2. The germline V gene has CDR1 SSHAT and CDR2 FNYEAQ (reference sequence). V gave up 6 bases and J gave up 11 bases; unmatched junction bases: 19. The CDR3 spans 16 residues. CDR3 nucleotide sequence: TGTGCCAGCAGTCCTTCTAGCGGGCAGCCTCGGGCGAGGCAGTATTTT. Its translation: CASSPSSGQPRARQYF.

The chain has TRBV19 and TRBJ1-1, with 9 bases fitting TRBD1. V lost 5 bases and J lost 5; bases outside the gene matches: 9. This CDR3 spans 15 amino acids. The germline V gene has CDR1 LNHDA and CDR2 SQIVND (reference sequence). This chain's CDR3 is CASSPRTGEGTEAFF. The CDR3 DNA sequence: TGTGCCAGTAGTCCAAGGACAGGGGAAGGAACTGAAGCTTTCTTT.

The chain uses TRBV7-6 and TRBJ1-6; 8 positions match TRBD1. There are 15 residues in the CDR3. J was trimmed by 10 bases and V by 3 bases; bases with no gene match: 8. The germline V gene has CDR1 SGHVS and CDR2 FNYEAQ. CDR3 DNA sequence: TGTGCCAGCAGCTTTAATGACAGGGGTAACTCACCCCTCCACTTT. This sequence encodes CASSFNDRGNSPLHF. Full variable domain (outside the CDR3, taken from reference TRBV7-6 and TRBJ1-6): GAGVSQSPRYKVTKRGQDVALRCDPISGHVSLYWYRQALGQGPEFLTYFNYEAQQDKSGLPNDRFSAERPEGSISTLTIQRTEQRDSAMYRCASSFNDRGNSPLHFGNGTRLTVT.

For the CDR3, the DNA is TGCGCCAGCAGCTATGGCGGGCCCCAAGAGACCCAGTACTTC. It encodes CASSYGGPQETQYF. The V call is TRBV5-1, the J call TRBJ2-5, with D maybe TRBD2 (5 bases). CDR3 length: 14 residues. Trimming pared 3 bases from V and 1 base from J, leaving 10 bases between. The V gene's germline CDR1 is SGHRS and CDR2 YFSETQ.

This clone was seen a single time. The chain employs TRBV6-1 and TRBJ2-3; 11 bases are a match to TRBD1. The CDR3 runs to 15 residues. V lost 7 bases to trimming and J lost 3 bases; unmatched junction nucleotides: 6. CDR1 is MNHNS and CDR2 is SASEGT in the germline V gene. The CDR3 spells CASNSGTGGTDTQYF. CDR3 coding DNA: TGTGCCAGCAACTCCGGGACAGGGGGAACAGATACGCAGTATTTT.

The CDR3 spells CASSFGGGYGYTF. The CDR3 DNA reads as TGTGCCAGCAGCTTCGGGGGGGGCTATGGCTACACCTTC. The rearrangement uses TRBV7-3 and TRBJ1-2; TRBD1 is a possible D gene (5 bases). V was shortened by 3 bases and J by 4 bases, with 9 bases between the two germline ends. From germline, CDR1 is SGHTA and CDR2 FQGTGA. This CDR3 region has 13 residues.

The chain carries TRBV14 and TRBJ2-1; tentatively, D is TRBD2 (6 bases). The CDR3 contains 15 residues. CDR1 is SGHDN, CDR2 FVKESK, per germline. The germline V and J ends were trimmed by 3 bases and 6 bases, with 15 bases remaining between them. DNA for the CDR3: TGTGCCAGCAGCCACCGAAGGCAGGGAGGCAATGAGCAGTTCTTC. Residues: CASSHRRQGGNEQFF.

This clone came up a few times. This chain connects TRBV29-1 to TRBJ1-1; D is ambiguous. Germline assignment: CDR1 SQVTM and CDR2 ANQGSEA. The CDR3 is made up of 13 amino acids. The V and J ends lost 5 bases and 5 bases respectively, with 15 bases between them. In DNA, the CDR3 is TGCAGCGTTCACCCTCTTCTCCTAACTGAAGCTTTCTTT. Translating gives CSVHPLLLTEAFF.

This chain connects TRBV6-5 to TRBJ1-1, with D perhaps TRBD1 (5 bases). V was clipped by 5 bases and J by 10 bases, with 20 bases between them. The CDR3 runs 14 residues. Germline V lookup: CDR1 MNHEY, CDR2 SVGAGI. The CDR3 nucleotides are TGTGCCAGCAGTCGTCAGTTAAAGGAGGGGTCAGCTTTCTTT. This gives the protein CASSRQLKEGSAFF.

The CDR3 sequence is CASSQDSTGYTEAFF. DNA of the CDR3: TGCGCCAGCAGCCAAGATTCTACAGGTTACACTGAAGCTTTCTTT. The chain combines TRBV4-1 with TRBJ1-1, with a weak D call TRBD1 (5 bases). The CDR3 spans 15 residues. Germline CDR1 and CDR2: MGHRA and YSYEKL. V lost 0 bases and J lost 3, with 11 bases in between.

This sequence joins TRBV5-3 and TRBJ1-5, with D tentatively TRBD1 (6 bases). TRBV5-3 is annotated as an ORF whose role is uncertain. Trimming removed 6 bases from V and 7 bases from J, with 29 bases in between. This CDR3 has 18 residues. In DNA, the CDR3 is TGTGCCAGAATCCTTTCCGACCCCACAGGGTTACCCGGGCAGCCCCAGCATTTT. This gives the protein CARILSDPTGLPGQPQHF.

The rearrangement joins TRBV5-1 to TRBJ1-5, with D possibly being TRBD1 (6 bases). The CDR3 is made up of 17 amino acids. The V gene's germline CDR1 is SGHRS and CDR2 YFSETQ. Trimming removed 2 bases at V and 2 bases at J, with 17 bases between. The CDR3 protein is CASSLTGKVTRNQPQHF. The DNA for the CDR3 is TGCGCCAGCAGCTTAACAGGGAAGGTTACCCGCAATCAGCCCCAGCATTTT.

V and J are TRBV7-9 and TRBJ2-7, with 7 bases lining up with TRBD1. This CDR3 is built from 15 residues. Germline CDR1 reads SEHNR; CDR2 reads FQNEAQ (reference sequence). V lost 0 bases and J lost 2; bases outside the gene matches: 4. The CDR3: CASSLAGTATYEQYF. CDR3 DNA: TGTGCCAGCAGCTTAGCCGGGACAGCAACCTACGAGCAGTACTTC.